A selection of T cell receptor beta chains follows, all from one sample in a study of T cells in Graves' hyperthyroidism and ophthalmopathy. TCRdb independently ran MiXCR on the multiplex PCR reads; one entry per CDR3 protein. The table includes about 560,000 distinct CDR3 sequences, roughly 14% detected once. Sequencing input: blood. Receptors originate from a woman aged 25 to 45 with Graves' hyperthyroidism. Both conserved end residues are part of each CDR3. A D gene is named only where the DNA matches it firmly. Expanded clones are given a class, and other clones once, few, many or no size at all.

j_call d_call v_call clone_size cdr3_aa cdr3_nt
TRBJ2-3 TRBD1 TRBV27 . CASSLTGQRRDTQYF TGTGCCAGCAGTTTAACGGGACAGCGGAGGGATACGCAGTATTTT
TRBJ2-7 TRBD2 TRBV10-3 few CAIGLAGSSYEQYF TGTGCCATCGGGCTAGCGGGAAGCTCCTACGAGCAGTACTTC
TRBJ1-6 . TRBV15 few CATSRDLHSPLHF TGTGCCACCAGCAGAGATCTTCACTCACCCCTCCACTTT
TRBJ2-2 TRBD1 TRBV5-1 . CASSLGSRGGSGELFF TGCGCCAGCAGCTTGGGGTCCAGAGGGGGCTCCGGGGAGCTGTTTTTT
TRBJ2-1 . TRBV6-5 . CASSYLDRRAKNIQFF TGTGCCAGCAGTTACCTGGACAGGAGGGCCAAAAACATTCAGTTCTTC
TRBJ2-1 TRBD2 TRBV5-1 many CASSLLAGGRGAYNEQFF TGCGCCAGCAGCTTACTAGCGGGAGGCCGAGGGGCCTACAATGAGCAGTTCTTC
TRBJ1-2 . TRBV19 many CASLGRNYGYTF TGTGCCAGTCTTGGACGTAACTATGGCTACACCTTC
TRBJ2-1 TRBD2 TRBV24-1 . CATRSSGRGYNEQFF TGTGCCACCAGAAGTAGCGGGAGGGGCTACAATGAGCAGTTCTTC
TRBJ1-2 . TRBV29-1 few CSVFNEGVYGYTF TGCAGCGTATTCAATGAGGGGGTCTATGGCTACACCTTC
TRBJ2-3 TRBD2 TRBV4-2 . CASSQDWVAGVDTQYF TGTGCCAGCAGCCAAGATTGGGTAGCGGGAGTGGATACGCAGTATTTT
TRBJ2-1 . TRBV20-1 many CSAAFQQDNEQFF TGCAGTGCTGCGTTTCAGCAGGACAATGAGCAGTTCTTC
TRBJ1-1 . TRBV20-1 few CSAPEPGLNTEAFF TGCAGCGCCCCGGAGCCGGGTTTGAACACTGAAGCTTTCTTT
TRBJ2-5 TRBD1 TRBV18 many CASSPLTGGEETQYF TGTGCCAGCTCACCACTGACAGGGGGCGAAGAGACCCAGTACTTC
TRBJ2-3 . TRBV20-1 . CSLLLGRGNTDTQYF TGCAGTCTCCTATTAGGCAGGGGTAACACAGATACGCAGTATTTT
TRBJ1-3 . TRBV19 . CASIDVRGISGNTIYF TGTGCCAGTATCGATGTGAGGGGCATCAGTGGAAACACCATATATTTT
TRBJ2-1 TRBD2 TRBV5-5 . CASVLSGTNQETQFF TGTGCCAGCGTCCTTAGCGGGACTAACCAAGAGACCCAGTTCTTC
TRBJ2-6 . TRBV28 few CASSLRVSFSGANVLTF TGTGCCAGCAGTTTAAGAGTTTCTTTCTCTGGGGCCAACGTCCTGACTTTC